This TCR beta chain was recovered during a study of cytomegalovirus exposure and HLA in healthy donors. Per germline, CDR1 LGHNA and CDR2 YNFKEQ. V lost 1 base, J lost 1 base, and 4 bases stayed unmatched. This CDR3 has 16 residues. Concerning this clone itself: Its antigen remains unknown.

General study results and limits: In the analysis, some V segments, TRBV6-2 and TRBV6-3 included, were excluded as indistinguishable. Immune exposure information available was restricted to CMV serostatus.

In nominal health when sampled, donors likely had unrecorded immune exposures nonetheless. Use of 60 Vbeta and 13 Jbeta primers characterized the PCR. The table came from immunoSEQ multiplex PCR; TCRdb's copy has only in-frame clones and leaves some out. The profile shows 150,000 to 200,000 clones, about three quarters of them singletons. Material: PBMCs. J is TRBJ2-3 and V is TRBV4-2; 8 bases agree with TRBD2. The TCR originated in a man in his fifties in good health and CMV-seropositive. CDR3 nucleotides: TGTGCCAGCAGCCAAGGAGTCGGGGGGGGCACAGATACGCAGTATTTT. The encoded protein is CASSQGVGGGTDTQYF.